These 6 T cell receptor beta chains originate from one sample sequenced in a study of T-cell memory formation after mild COVID-19. TCRdb re-called the 5' RACE reads through MiXCR, storing one row per CDR3 protein. The sample lists around 370,000 distinct CDR3 sequences, under 25% occurring once. The sample taken for sequencing was PBMCs or a T cell subset sorted from them (not recorded which). The source of these receptors is an adult woman who had mild COVID-19 (a few samples of this study predate the infection). Cell type and time point are not known.

The CDR3 DNA sequence: TGCGCCAGCAGCAGGCAGGGCTCACCCCTCCACTTT. It encodes CASSRQGSPLHF. The V call is TRBV5-1, the J call TRBJ1-6; D is possibly TRBD1 (5 bases). CDR1 and CDR2 (germline): SGHRS, YFSETQ. This CDR3 has 12 residues. V lost 4 bases and J lost 10, with 9 bases in between.

DNA for the CDR3: TGTGCCAGCAGTGACCGGGGACTAGCATCGGCCAATGAGCAGTTCTTC. Translated: CASSDRGLASANEQFF. The rearrangement links TRBV6-4 to TRBJ2-1; 9 nucleotides match TRBD2. This CDR3 contains 16 residues. Trimming cost V 2 bases and J 6 bases; bases outside gene matches: 8. CDR1 MRHNA and CDR2 SNTAGT come from the germline V gene.

In its sample, this clonotype was seen once. V usage is TRBV3-1 and J usage is TRBJ1-1; D possibly corresponds to TRBD1 (6 bases). This CDR3 has 13 amino acids. Trimming left V 6 bases short and J 5 bases short, with 13 bases between. Germline lookup yields CDR1 LGHDT and CDR2 YNNKEL (reference sequence). In DNA form, the CDR3 reads TGTGCCAGCAGGCGCAACCAGGGGACTGAAGCTTTCTTT. Translation gives CASRRNQGTEAFF. Variable domain in full (rest from reference TRBV3-1 and TRBJ1-1): DTAVSQTPKYLVTQMGNDKSIKCEQNLGHDTMYWYKQDSKKFLKIMFSYNNKELIINETVPNRFSPKSPDKAHLNLHINSLELGDSAVYFCASRRNQGTEAFFGQGTRLTVV.

The chain uses TRBV7-9 and TRBJ2-6, with D uncertain. CDR1 SEHNR and CDR2 FQNEAQ come from the germline V gene (reference sequence). The V end lost 11 bases, the J end lost 3 bases, and 17 bases lay between the germline ends. The CDR3 is made up of 15 amino acids. In DNA, the CDR3 is TGTGCCTCATGTTTGCCCTCTGGTGGGGCCAACGTCCTGACTTTC. Its protein is CASCLPSGGANVLTF.

This clonotype has a handful of counts. This chain uses TRBV19 with TRBJ2-3, with 7 bases that match TRBD1. The CDR3 sequence is 19 residues long. The germline CDR1 and CDR2 sequences are LNHDA and SQIVND (reference sequence). Trimming took 3 bases from V and 2 from J; bases not matched to a gene: 17. In DNA form, the CDR3 reads TGTGCCAGTAGTATCGGAGTTTCGGGACAGTTTGGGGACACAGATACGCAGTATTTT. It encodes CASSIGVSGQFGDTDTQYF.

This sequence joins TRBV20-1 and TRBJ1-4, with a possible D match to TRBD1 (6 bases). The germline V gene encodes CDR1 DFQATT and CDR2 SNEGSKA (reference sequence). V lost 0 bases to trimming and J lost 3 bases, with 17 bases between them. The CDR3 is 17 amino acids. DNA for the CDR3: TGCAGTGCTAGAGATGCCTACAGGGATGGGGCTAATGAAAAACTGTTTTTT. It encodes CSARDAYRDGANEKLFF.